A single sample gave rise to the 29 T cell receptor beta chains below, sequenced in a study of cytomegalovirus exposure and HLA in healthy donors (dated by TCRdb to the late 2010s). Library prep was done by the immunoSEQ multiplex PCR assay. For the multiplex PCR, a mixture combining 60 forward primers for TCR Vbeta segments and 13 reverse primers for TCR Jbeta segments was used. TCRdb holds this immuneACCESS table with in-frame rearrangements only. Some clones are missing; in checked studies, unresolved V genes explain under half, and the rest has no known cause. A total of around 67,000 clones appear in this sample, about 84% of them only once. The ten largest clones represent around 7.8% of the sample. The sequenced sample consisted of PBMCs. Every receptor here comes from a man younger than 35 in good health and CMV-seropositive.

V usage is TRBV27 and J usage is TRBJ2-1; TRBD1 aligns across 7 bases. The CDR3 is 13 amino acids. Trimming cost V 7 bases and J 4 bases; bases outside gene matches: 4. Germline V CDR1 and CDR2: MNHEY, SMNVEV (reference sequence). The CDR3 sequence is CASTDRVYNEQFF. Written as DNA, the CDR3 is TGTGCCAGCACTGACAGGGTATACAATGAGCAGTTCTTC.

This clone has only one observation. The chain employs TRBV29-1 and TRBJ2-7; unclear D gene. This CDR3 comprises 11 residues. The germline V gene encodes CDR1 SQVTM and CDR2 ANQGSEA. V was pared by 1 base and J by 3 bases, with 4 bases between. The CDR3 loop is CSVEVDYEQYF. The CDR3 DNA follows: TGCAGCGTTGAAGTAGACTACGAGCAGTACTTC.

This chain uses TRBV25-1 with TRBJ2-2; D not certain. The CDR3 loop spans 14 amino acids. Trimming removed 2 bases from V and 2 bases from J, with 6 bases in between. Germline values: CDR1 MGHDK, CDR2 SYGVNS. The CDR3 sequence: CASSEPVNTGELFF. The CDR3 nucleotides are TGTGCCAGCAGTGAACCAGTTAACACCGGGGAGCTGTTTTTT.

V usage is TRBV5-1 and J usage is TRBJ2-7, with TRBD2 matching 15 bases. The J segment lost 5 bases and the V segment lost 3 bases, leaving 6 bases of the junction unmatched. CDR1 and CDR2 from the germline V gene are SGHRS and YFSETQ. The CDR3 is 16 amino acids. As DNA, the CDR3 is TGCGCCAGCAGCTCGGGACTAGCGGGGGGACCGAACGAGCAGTACTTC. Protein sequence: CASSSGLAGGPNEQYF. Full variable domain (remainder filled in from reference TRBV5-1 and TRBJ2-7): KAGVTQTPRYLIKTRGQQVTLSCSPISGHRSVSWYQQTPGQGLQFLFEYFSETQRNKGNFPGRFSGRQFSNSRSEMNVSTLELGDSALYLCASSSGLAGGPNEQYFGPGTRLTVT.

The rearrangement joins TRBV2 to TRBJ1-1, with TRBD1 matching 8 bases. With V trimmed by 4 bases and J by 3 bases, 4 bases remained unmatched. CDR3 length: 14 amino acids. CDR1 is SNHLY and CDR2 is FYNNEI in the germline V gene. The CDR3 nucleotides are TGTGCCAGCAGTGGACAGGGGTCAGACACTGAAGCTTTCTTT. Translated, it gives CASSGQGSDTEAFF.

The genes are TRBV30 and TRBJ1-5, with a possible D match to TRBD1 (6 bases). This CDR3 spans 13 amino acids. The germline V and J ends were trimmed by 1 base and 2 bases, with 6 bases remaining between them. The V gene's germline CDR1 is GTSNPN and CDR2 SVGIG (reference sequence). CDR3 DNA: TGTGCCTGGAGTGACAGGGGCAATCAGCCCCAGCATTTT. Translated, it gives CAWSDRGNQPQHF.

This clone was seen only a few times. This rearrangement joins TRBV25-1 to TRBJ1-5; D may be TRBD1 (6 bases). V lost 4 bases and J 7 bases, leaving 14 bases between the germline ends. Germline V lookup: CDR1 MGHDK, CDR2 SYGVNS. CDR3 length: 14 amino acids. The CDR3 here is CASSGYRDSQPQHF. In nucleotides, the CDR3 is TGTGCCAGCAGTGGATACAGGGATAGCCAGCCCCAGCATTTT.

CDR3 protein: CATSRYASGGAWQFF. CDR3 in DNA: TGTGCCACCAGCAGATATGCTAGCGGGGGGGCCTGGCAGTTCTTC. This chain connects TRBV15 to TRBJ2-1; the match to TRBD2 covers 12 bases. CDR1 is LNHNV, CDR2 YYDKDF, per germline (reference sequence). The length of the CDR3 is 15 residues. The V segment lost 2 bases and the J segment 12 bases; nucleotides outside the gene matches: 8.

This chain connects TRBV4-1 to TRBJ2-3; a possible D gene is TRBD2 (5 bases). Trimming stripped 4 bases from V and 1 base from J, with 15 bases between. Germline V gene data show CDR1 as MGHRA and CDR2 as YSYEKL. The length of the CDR3 is 16 residues. This chain's CDR3 is CASSPPAMRGTDTQYF. The CDR3 region has the DNA TGCGCCAGCAGCCCCCCAGCCATGAGGGGCACAGATACGCAGTATTTT.

In this sample, this clone turned up a few times. V gene TRBV6-1 combines with J gene TRBJ1-2; D gene uncertain. The length of the CDR3 is 12 residues. With 7 bases removed from V and 0 bases from J, the gap between germline ends came to 6 bases. Germline CDR1 and CDR2: MNHNS and SASEGT. CDR3 loop: CASTPANYGYTF. The CDR3, as DNA: TGTGCCAGCACTCCAGCTAACTATGGCTACACCTTC.

This clone has only a few counts. The rearrangement links TRBV29-1 to TRBJ1-1, with no clear D. The CDR3 totals 14 residues. Trimming took 6 bases from V and 0 from J, leaving 14 bases between them. Germline V gene sequence: CDR1 SQVTM, CDR2 ANQGSEA. The CDR3 DNA follows: TGCAGCGTCGTTATATCGGGAATGAACACTGAAGCTTTCTTT. Its translation is CSVVISGMNTEAFF.

The chain couples TRBV10-1 to TRBJ1-5, with 9 bases aligning to TRBD1. Germline V CDR1 and CDR2: WNHNN, SYGVQD (reference sequence). Germline trimming cut 2 bases from V and 6 bases from J; bases unmatched to any gene: 5. This CDR3 is 15 amino acids long. The CDR3: CASSETGTGFQPQHF. Written as DNA, the CDR3 is TGCGCCAGCAGTGAGACCGGGACAGGGTTTCAGCCCCAGCATTTT.

V is TRBV7-6 and J is TRBJ1-4; 9 bases map to TRBD1. The J segment lost 7 bases and the V segment lost 5 bases, leaving 5 bases of the junction unmatched. CDR1 is SGHVS and CDR2 is FNYEAQ in the germline V gene. This CDR3 comprises 14 residues. The chain's CDR3 is CASSQGQGGEKLFF. CDR3 nucleotide sequence: TGTGCCAGCAGCCAGGGACAGGGTGGTGAAAAACTGTTTTTT.

In this sample, this clone turned up a few times. The rearrangement uses TRBV29-1 and TRBJ1-2; the D gene is possibly TRBD1 (6 bases). Trimming removed 6 bases from V and 0 bases from J, with 11 bases in between. Germline V gene sequence: CDR1 SQVTM, CDR2 ANQGSEA. The CDR3 sequence is 13 residues long. Here the CDR3 reads CSVETGANYGYTF. The CDR3 region has the DNA TGCAGCGTGGAGACAGGCGCTAACTATGGCTACACCTTC.

This clone was recorded once. The chain combines TRBV6-1 with TRBJ2-7; 8 nucleotides align to TRBD1. The CDR3 totals 14 residues. CDR1 is MNHNS and CDR2 is SASEGT in the germline V gene. With 6 bases clipped from V and 1 base from J, the junction kept 5 bases outside the gene matches. CDR3 in amino acids: CASRGGQASYEQYF. The CDR3 DNA follows: TGTGCCAGCAGGGGGGGACAGGCATCCTACGAGCAGTACTTC.

For the CDR3, the DNA is TGTGCCAGCAGTATGACAGGAAACACCATATATTTT. Translated: CASSMTGNTIYF. The chain recombines TRBV6-5 with TRBJ1-3; D gene uncertain. The V end lost 5 bases, the J end lost 4 bases, and 6 bases lay between the germline ends. This CDR3 comprises 12 residues. Germline V lookup: CDR1 MNHEY, CDR2 SVGAGI.

The gene calls are TRBV28 and TRBJ2-7, with 7 bases matching TRBD2. The germline V gene encodes CDR1 MDHEN and CDR2 SYDVKM. V was pared by 6 bases and J by 1 base, with 6 bases of the junction left unmatched. The CDR3 length is 14 residues. The CDR3 region has the DNA TGTGCCAGCAGGGGGGGGACGGCTTCCTACGAGCAGTACTTC. It translates to CASRGGTASYEQYF.

The rearrangement uses TRBV30 and TRBJ1-1, with 7 bases identical to TRBD1. With V trimmed by 4 bases and J by 8 bases, 4 bases remained unmatched. This CDR3 has 11 residues. Germline CDR1 reads GTSNPN; CDR2 reads SVGIG (reference sequence). CDR3 in DNA: TGTGCCTGGACTAACAGGGGCGAAGCTTTCTTT. The encoded protein is CAWTNRGEAFF.

This clone was observed a few times. J is TRBJ2-7 and V is TRBV6-1, with 10 nucleotides matching TRBD1. This CDR3 is 15 amino acids long. Trimming took 5 bases from V and 3 from J; bases not matched to a gene: 7. Germline values: CDR1 MNHNS, CDR2 SASEGT. CDR3 residues: CASSPRDRGYYEQYF. DNA for the CDR3: TGTGCCAGCAGTCCCCGGGACAGGGGATACTACGAGCAGTACTTC.

CDR3 loop: CASRPGTGYGYGYTF. The CDR3 nucleotides are TGTGCCAGCAGACCCGGGACAGGGTACGGCTATGGCTACACCTTC. This chain joins TRBV5-6 and TRBJ1-2, with 9 bases matching TRBD1. V shed 5 bases, J shed 4 bases, and the junction held 9 bases outside the gene matches. There are 15 residues in the CDR3. Germline V gene data show CDR1 as SGHDT and CDR2 as YYEEEE.

V gene TRBV7-9 combines with J gene TRBJ1-1; D unresolved. In germline, CDR1 is SEHNR, CDR2 FQNEAQ (reference sequence). Deletions cut 4 bases from V and 4 bases from J, with 13 bases between. The CDR3 runs 14 residues. CDR3 protein: CASSWGGLTTEAFF. CDR3 bases: TGTGCCAGCAGCTGGGGAGGTCTTACCACTGAAGCTTTCTTT.

The genes are TRBV29-1 and TRBJ1-1, with no clear D. CDR3 length: 15 amino acids. The germline V gene has CDR1 SQVTM and CDR2 ANQGSEA. The ends were cut back, 3 bases at V and 5 bases at J, with 19 bases in the middle. The CDR3 sequence is CSVDVAEGLSTEAFF. DNA for the CDR3: TGCAGCGTTGACGTTGCGGAGGGTCTCTCGACTGAAGCTTTCTTT.

The chain recombines TRBV5-1 with TRBJ2-4; possible D gene TRBD2, 5 bases. Trimming cost V 0 bases and J 0 bases, with 7 bases left between them. The CDR3 runs 15 residues. Germline lookup yields CDR1 SGHRS and CDR2 YFSETQ. DNA of the CDR3: TGCGCCAGCAGCTTGGACGGACTAGCCAAAAACATTCAGTACTTC. Its protein product is CASSLDGLAKNIQYF.

V and J are TRBV5-4 and TRBJ1-1, with 9 bases fitting TRBD1. The CDR3 sequence is 15 residues long. CDR1 is SGHNT, CDR2 YYREEE, per germline (reference sequence). The V and J ends lost 9 bases and 4 bases, in that order; junction bases with no gene match: 13. CDR3 nucleotide sequence: TGTGCCACAACAGGGGGCGGGTACGAAGGCACTGAAGCTTTCTTT. Translating it yields CATTGGGYEGTEAFF.

The chain recombines TRBV27 with TRBJ2-1; 12 bases map to TRBD1. Trimming took 5 bases from V and 5 from J; bases not matched to a gene: 13. The germline V gene has CDR1 MNHEY and CDR2 SMNVEV (reference sequence). The CDR3 covers 18 residues. The CDR3 loop is CASSPRPGTGGMNNEQFF. Here the CDR3 DNA reads TGTGCCAGCAGTCCACGTCCCGGGACAGGGGGCATGAACAATGAGCAGTTCTTC.

The gene calls are TRBV29-1 and TRBJ1-5; 10 bases line up with TRBD1. The CDR3 contains 14 residues. V gave up 6 bases and J gave up 4 bases; unmatched junction bases: 6. Germline V gene lookup returns CDR1 SQVTM and CDR2 ANQGSEA. The CDR3 spells CSVGTGEGNQPQHF. The CDR3 nucleotides read TGCAGCGTCGGGACAGGGGAGGGAAATCAGCCCCAGCATTTT.

This clone showed up just a few times. The chain links TRBV7-6 to TRBJ1-1; maybe TRBD1 (6 bases). The CDR3 contains 13 residues. The germline V and J ends were trimmed by 5 bases and 6 bases, with 13 bases remaining between them. Looked up from germline, CDR1 is SGHVS and CDR2 is FNYEAQ. The CDR3 DNA reads as TGTGCCAGCAGCGCTCAACAGGGCGCTGAAGCTTTCTTT. Protein: CASSAQQGAEAFF.

In its sample, this clone was seen once. The chain couples TRBV6-5 to TRBJ2-2; possible D gene TRBD1, 6 bases. Germline V gene lookup returns CDR1 MNHEY and CDR2 SVGAGI. This CDR3 comprises 15 residues. V was pared by 0 bases and J by 9 bases, with 14 bases between. DNA of the CDR3: TGTGCCAGCAGTTACTCGGGGGCCGGGTTGAGGGAGCTGTTTTTT. Protein: CASSYSGAGLRELFF.

The chain links TRBV28 to TRBJ1-2; the D gene is possibly TRBD1 (6 bases). CDR1 is MDHEN, CDR2 SYDVKM, per germline. The CDR3 covers 14 residues. The V gene lost 3 bases and the J gene lost 1 base, with 9 bases spanning the gap. In DNA form, the CDR3 reads TGTGCCAGCAGTTTTGGGGGCCGTAACTATGGCTACACCTTC. Its protein product is CASSFGGRNYGYTF.